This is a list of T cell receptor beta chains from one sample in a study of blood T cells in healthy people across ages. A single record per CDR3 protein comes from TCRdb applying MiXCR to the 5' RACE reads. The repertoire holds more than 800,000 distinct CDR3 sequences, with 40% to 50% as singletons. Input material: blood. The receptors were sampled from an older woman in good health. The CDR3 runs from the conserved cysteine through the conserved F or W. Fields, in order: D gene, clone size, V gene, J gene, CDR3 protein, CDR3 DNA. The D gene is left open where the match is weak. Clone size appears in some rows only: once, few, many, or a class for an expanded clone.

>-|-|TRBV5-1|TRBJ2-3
CASSPGSPSDTQYF
TGCGCCAGCAGCCCCGGCTCGCCATCAGATACGCAGTATTTT
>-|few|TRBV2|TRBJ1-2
CAIWDGAVYGYTF
TGTGCCATATGGGACGGCGCAGTCTATGGCTACACCTTC
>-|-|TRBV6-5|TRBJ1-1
CASSFRDGTEAFF
TGTGCCAGCAGTTTCAGGGATGGCACTGAAGCTTTCTTT
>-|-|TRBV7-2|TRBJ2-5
CASSPESGALQLETQYF
TGTGCCAGCAGCCCCGAGTCCGGGGCTCTACAACTAGAGACCCAGTACTTC
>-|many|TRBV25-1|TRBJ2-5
CASSEPGQLQETQYF
TGTGCCAGCAGTGAACCCGGACAGCTACAAGAGACCCAGTACTTC
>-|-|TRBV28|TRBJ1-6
CASSLAGQNSPLHF
TGTGCCAGCAGTTTAGCAGGGCAAAATTCACCCCTCCACTTT
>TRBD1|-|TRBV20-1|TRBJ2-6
CSARGRQPGQVLSGANVLTF
TGCAGTGCTAGGGGCCGTCAACCGGGACAGGTACTCTCTGGGGCCAACGTCCTGACTTTC
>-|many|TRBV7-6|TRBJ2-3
CASSPVAFSGADTQYF
TGTGCCAGCAGCCCCGTGGCGTTTAGCGGCGCAGATACGCAGTATTTT
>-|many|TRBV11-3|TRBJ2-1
CASSPGADRDNEQFF
TGTGCCAGCAGCCCGGGAGCCGACAGGGACAATGAGCAGTTCTTC
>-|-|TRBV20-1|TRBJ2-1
CSARKPARDNEQFF
TGCAGTGCTAGAAAGCCAGCGCGAGACAATGAGCAGTTCTTC
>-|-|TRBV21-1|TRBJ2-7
CACSKGHSYEQYF
TGTGCCTGCAGCAAAGGACACTCCTACGAGCAGTACTTC
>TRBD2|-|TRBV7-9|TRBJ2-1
CASSLDMREGNEQFF
TGTGCCAGCAGCTTAGACATGCGGGAGGGCAATGAGCAGTTCTTC
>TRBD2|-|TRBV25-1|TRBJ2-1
CASRVPGLAGDLNEQFF
TGTGCCAGCAGAGTCCCGGGACTAGCGGGAGATTTAAATGAGCAGTTCTTC
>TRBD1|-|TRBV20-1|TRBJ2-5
CSATGQGAQETQYF
TGCAGTGCTACTGGACAGGGGGCACAAGAGACCCAGTACTTC
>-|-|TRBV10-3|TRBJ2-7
CAVSELDGTSYEQYF
TGTGCCGTCAGTGAACTTGACGGGACGTCCTACGAGCAGTACTTC
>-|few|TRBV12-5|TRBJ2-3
CASGPNAGTQYF
TGTGCTAGTGGTCCAAATGCGGGGACGCAGTATTTT
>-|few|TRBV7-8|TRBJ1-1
CASSPATEAFF
TGTGCCAGCAGCCCCGCAACTGAAGCTTTCTTT
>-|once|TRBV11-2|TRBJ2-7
CASSRQGGISEQYF
TGTGCCAGCAGCCGACAGGGAGGGATCAGCGAGCAGTACTTC
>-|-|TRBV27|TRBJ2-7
CASSWGPGGEQYF
TGTGCCAGCAGTTGGGGCCCCGGGGGCGAGCAGTACTTC
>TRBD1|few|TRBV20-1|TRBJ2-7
CSARGQGEYEQYF
TGCAGTGCTAGAGGACAGGGGGAATACGAGCAGTACTTC
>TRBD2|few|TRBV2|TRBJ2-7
CASSDHLAGEGEQYF
TGTGCCAGCAGCGACCATTTAGCGGGAGAGGGCGAGCAGTACTTC
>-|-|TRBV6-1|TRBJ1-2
CASSELERTGNGYTF
TGTGCCAGCAGTGAACTGGAAAGAACAGGGAATGGCTACACCTTC
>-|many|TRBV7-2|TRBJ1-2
CASSLGSGGNGYTF
TGTGCCAGCAGCCTCGGTTCGGGAGGTAATGGCTACACCTTC
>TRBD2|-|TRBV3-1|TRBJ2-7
CASSQEIAGRSMAQYF
TGTGCCAGCAGCCAAGAAATAGCGGGCAGGTCCATGGCCCAGTACTTC
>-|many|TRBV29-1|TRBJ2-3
CSAQGGDTQYF
TGCAGCGCCCAGGGGGGAGATACGCAGTATTTT
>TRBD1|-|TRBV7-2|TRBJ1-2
CASSLTGTGTGGYGYTF
TGTGCCAGCAGCTTAACCGGGACAGGGACGGGAGGCTATGGCTACACCTTC
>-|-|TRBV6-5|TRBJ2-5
CASGPGGPETQYF
TGTGCCTCTGGGCCTGGGGGGCCGGAGACCCAGTACTTC
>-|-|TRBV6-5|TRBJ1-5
CASSPSDTVSNQPQHF
TGTGCCAGCAGCCCCAGCGACACTGTTAGCAATCAGCCCCAGCATTTT
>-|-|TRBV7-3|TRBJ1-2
CASSPDSSYGYTF
TGTGCCAGCAGTCCTGACAGCTCCTATGGCTACACCTTC
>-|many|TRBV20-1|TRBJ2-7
CSANTGLTYEQYF
TGCAGTGCTAACACAGGGCTCACCTACGAGCAGTACTTC
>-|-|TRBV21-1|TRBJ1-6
CASGNRQGDSPLHF
TGTGCCAGCGGGAACCGACAGGGTGATTCACCCCTCCACTTT
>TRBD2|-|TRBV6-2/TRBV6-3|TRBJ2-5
CASSHVLLSGTQETQYF
TGTGCCAGCAGTCACGTGCTTCTTAGCGGGACCCAAGAGACCCAGTACTTC
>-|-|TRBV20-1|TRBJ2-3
CSALNTDTQYF
TGCAGTGCTCTAAACACAGATACGCAGTATTTT
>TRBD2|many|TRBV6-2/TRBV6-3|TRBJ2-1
CASSPGLAGEQFF
TGTGCCAGCAGTCCCGGACTAGCCGGTGAGCAGTTCTTC
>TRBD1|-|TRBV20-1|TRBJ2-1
CSARDRDRGRSEQFF
TGCAGTGCTAGAGACCGGGACAGGGGACGATCTGAGCAGTTCTTC
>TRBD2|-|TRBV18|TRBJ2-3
CASSPTSGVPTDTQYF
TGTGCCAGCTCACCTACTAGCGGGGTGCCCACAGATACGCAGTATTTT
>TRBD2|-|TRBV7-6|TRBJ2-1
CASSRLAGENNEQFF
TGTGCCAGCAGCCGGTTAGCGGGAGAAAACAATGAGCAGTTCTTC
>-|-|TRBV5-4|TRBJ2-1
CASSQDKFGNEQFF
TGTGCCAGCAGCCAAGACAAGTTCGGGAATGAGCAGTTCTTC
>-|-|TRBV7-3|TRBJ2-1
CASSLQGGAEQFF
TGTGCCAGCAGCTTACAAGGGGGGGCTGAGCAGTTCTTC
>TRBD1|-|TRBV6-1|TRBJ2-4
CASREGQAGIAKNIQYF
TGTGCCAGCAGAGAAGGACAGGCCGGAATAGCCAAAAACATTCAGTACTTC
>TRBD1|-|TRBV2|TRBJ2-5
CASTMDRPQETQYF
TGTGCCAGCACTATGGACAGGCCCCAAGAGACCCAGTACTTC
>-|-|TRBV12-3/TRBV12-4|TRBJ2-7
CASRDGRSYEQYF
TGTGCCAGCAGGGACGGACGCTCCTACGAGCAGTACTTC
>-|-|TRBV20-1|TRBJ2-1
CSARRRAVDEQFF
TGCAGTGCTAGAAGGAGGGCCGTAGATGAGCAGTTCTTC
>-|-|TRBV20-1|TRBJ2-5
CSASRPKETQYF
TGCAGTGCTAGCCGACCTAAAGAGACCCAGTACTTC
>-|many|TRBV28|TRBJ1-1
CASGELGHTEAFF
TGTGCCAGCGGCGAATTAGGGCACACTGAAGCTTTCTTT